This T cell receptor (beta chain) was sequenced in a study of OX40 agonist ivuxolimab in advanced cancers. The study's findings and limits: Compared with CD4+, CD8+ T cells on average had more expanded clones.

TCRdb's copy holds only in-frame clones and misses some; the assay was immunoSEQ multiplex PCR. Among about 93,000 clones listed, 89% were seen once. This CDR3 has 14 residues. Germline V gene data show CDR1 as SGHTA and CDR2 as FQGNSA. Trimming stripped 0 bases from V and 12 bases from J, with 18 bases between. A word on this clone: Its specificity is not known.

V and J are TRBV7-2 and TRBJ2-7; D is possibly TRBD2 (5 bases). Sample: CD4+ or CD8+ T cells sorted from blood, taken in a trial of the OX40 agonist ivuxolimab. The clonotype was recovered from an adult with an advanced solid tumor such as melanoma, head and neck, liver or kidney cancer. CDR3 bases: TGTGCCAGCAGCTTAGCTCCGGTCGTTTTTGAGGGGTACTTC. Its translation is CASSLAPVVFEGYF.